Given below is one T cell receptor (beta chain) in context. The antigen remains unidentified. The source of the sample is a study of radiotherapy plus CTLA-4 blockade in lung cancer. Study information: Among patients, about 20% showed objective responses, and about 31% had disease control.

Study-level results: Per reports, early blood T cell clone dynamics, plus interferon-beta, forecast response most strongly. Following radiotherapy plus ipilimumab, tumor-derived TCR clones expanded in the blood.

The CDR3 has 14 amino acids. V lost 4 bases and J 7 bases, leaving 16 bases between the germline ends. Per the germline V gene, CDR1 is SGHDN and CDR2 is FVKESK. TCRdb's table, derived via immunoSEQ multiplex PCR, lists solely in-frame clones and lacks some. The sample has approximately 40,000 clones, about 80% seen once. CTLA-4 blockade with ipilimumab, together with focal radiation, was given to patients with chemo-refractory metastatic non-small-cell lung cancer. The source of this sequence is a human donor with non-small cell lung cancer who had stable disease on radiotherapy plus ipilimumab. Sequences were derived from peripheral blood, sampled from a patient treated with radiotherapy plus ipilimumab. The rearrangement links TRBV14 to TRBJ1-2; no definite D call. This CDR3 is CASSRADSPAGYTF. In nucleotides, the CDR3 is TGTGCCAGCAGCCGAGCGGACTCCCCGGCTGGCTACACCTTC.